These T cell receptor beta chains were read from a single sample in a study of CD8+ T cells in alopecia areata. The repertoire was sequenced with immunoSEQ multiplex PCR; TCRdb's copy has only in-frame clones and lacks some. The sample holds some 210,000 clones, approximately 72% seen once. Sequenced here: CD4+ T cells sorted from blood, sampled at week 44, from a patient treated with tofacitinib. These receptors came from a human donor with alopecia areata. The CDR3 runs from the conserved cysteine through the conserved F or W. D genes are given only for firm matches. Clone size is not always given. Where it is, it says once, few, many or a class for expanded clones.

d_gene,j_gene,abundance,v_gene,len,CDR3aa,CDR3nt
-,TRBJ2-7,few,TRBV30,11,CAWGSIYEQYF,TGTGCCTGGGGCTCAATTTACGAGCAGTACTTC
TRBD2,TRBJ2-3,few,TRBV29-1,14,CSVHSGGDPDTQYF,TGCAGCGTACATAGCGGGGGGGATCCAGATACGCAGTATTTT
-,TRBJ1-1,-,TRBV30,15,CAWSVRGLLNTEAFF,TGTGCCTGGAGTGTACGGGGACTCCTAAACACTGAAGCTTTCTTT
-,TRBJ2-2,few,TRBV29-1,14,CSVGRQRNTGELFF,TGCAGCGTTGGTCGGCAGAGAAACACCGGGGAGCTGTTTTTT
TRBD1,TRBJ2-7,few,TRBV6-5,14,CASRSGQVTYEQYF,TGTGCCAGCAGATCGGGACAGGTCACCTACGAGCAGTACTTC
-,TRBJ1-6,-,TRBV29-1,14,CSVREQPFNSPLHF,TGCAGCGTTAGGGAACAACCGTTTAATTCACCCCTCCACTTT
TRBD1,TRBJ1-2,-,TRBV29-1,15,CSVEARQGNNYGYTF,TGCAGCGTTGAAGCGAGACAGGGGAATAACTATGGCTACACCTTC
-,TRBJ2-3,few,TRBV29-1,15,CSVFPPRIGSDTQYF,TGCAGCGTTTTCCCACCGAGGATTGGGTCAGATACGCAGTATTTT
TRBD1,TRBJ2-2,-,TRBV4-3,15,CASSQDRGPGGELFF,TGCGCCAGCAGCCAAGACAGGGGGCCGGGCGGGGAGCTGTTTTTT
-,TRBJ1-2,-,TRBV6-5,14,CASRETDGYYGYTF,TGTGCCAGCAGGGAGACGGACGGGTACTATGGCTACACCTTC
-,TRBJ1-2,-,TRBV30,14,CAWSGGDRIYGYTF,TGTGCCTGGAGTGGGGGCGACAGGATTTATGGCTACACCTTC
TRBD1,TRBJ1-6,-,TRBV6-6,14,CASSSGGRGSPLHF,TGTGCCAGCAGCTCAGGGGGCAGGGGTTCACCCCTCCACTTT
TRBD1,TRBJ1-2,-,TRBV27,13,CASSLRDSRGYTF,TGTGCCAGCAGTTTAAGGGACAGCCGTGGCTACACCTTC
-,TRBJ2-5,few,TRBV5-1,17,CASSLGIQGSAQETQYF,TGCGCCAGCAGCTTGGGGATACAGGGAAGCGCCCAAGAGACCCAGTACTTC
TRBD1,TRBJ1-6,-,TRBV2,14,CASSEQGARSPLHF,TGTGCCAGCAGTGAACAGGGGGCAAGGTCACCCCTCCACTTT
TRBD1,TRBJ2-4,-,TRBV15,15,CATSRTGTGESIQYF,TGTGCCACCAGCAGAACCGGGACAGGAGAAAGCATTCAGTACTTC
-,TRBJ2-5,-,TRBV5-1,12,CASSLRGETQYF,TGCGCCAGCAGCTTGAGGGGAGAGACCCAGTACTTC
-,TRBJ2-6,-,TRBV9,15,CASSVQGAGANVLTF,TGTGCCAGCAGCGTGCAGGGCGCTGGGGCCAACGTCCTGACTTTC
-,TRBJ1-2,-,TRBV29-1,14,CSVETRNRDYGYTF,TGCAGCGTTGAAACCCGGAACAGGGACTATGGCTACACCTTC
TRBD2,TRBJ2-5,-,TRBV25-1,15,CASHPRGDKQETQYF,TGTGCCAGCCACCCGCGGGGGGACAAACAGGAGACCCAGTACTTC
-,TRBJ2-3,-,TRBV10-3,16,CATRGEAGHSTDTQYF,TGTGCCACCAGGGGGGAGGCGGGACATAGCACAGATACGCAGTATTTT
-,TRBJ2-1,-,TRBV29-1,17,CSVVSGGGVSSYNEQFF,TGCAGCGTTGTCTCGGGGGGCGGGGTTAGCTCCTACAATGAGCAGTTCTTC
-,TRBJ2-1,-,TRBV30,13,CAWTGPGGNEQFF,TGTGCCTGGACGGGACCAGGTGGGAATGAGCAGTTCTTC
TRBD1,TRBJ1-4,-,TRBV15,14,CATSLGQYNEKLFF,TGTGCCACCAGCTTGGGACAGTATAATGAAAAACTGTTTTTT
-,TRBJ2-1,-,TRBV18,13,CASSPSGPNEQFF,TGTGCCAGCTCACCATCCGGACCCAATGAGCAGTTCTTC